Each of the 19 T cell receptor beta chains below was sequenced from the same sample in a study of CD8 T cells in Susac syndrome. RNA, at about 0.45 to 1 ug, was reverse transcribed with random hexamers. TCRdb fed the immunoSEQ multiplex PCR reads into MiXCR, producing one record per CDR3 protein. The data show roughly 200,000 distinct CDR3 sequences, with about 91% seen just once and over 0.075% held by the top ten. Sequencing was done on a sample of CD4+ T cells from PBMCs. The receptor set was obtained from a human donor with Susac syndrome.

The rearrangement joins TRBV28 to TRBJ2-1; 14 nucleotides line up with TRBD2. The CDR3 spans 17 residues. J gave up 7 bases and V 6 bases, and 11 bases lay outside the gene matches. CDR1 is MDHEN, CDR2 SYDVKM, per germline. The CDR3 protein is CASRPNPGLAGENEQFF. The CDR3 DNA reads TGTGCCAGCAGACCAAACCCGGGACTAGCGGGAGAGAATGAGCAGTTCTTC.

This chain connects TRBV5-6 to TRBJ2-3; no firm D call. Looked up from germline, CDR1 is SGHDT and CDR2 is YYEEEE. This CDR3 has 13 amino acids. The ends were cut back, 7 bases at V and 3 bases at J, with 12 bases in the middle. CDR3 sequence: CASSYWETDTQYF. Written as DNA, the CDR3 is TGTGCCAGCTCCTACTGGGAAACAGATACGCAGTATTTT.

V is TRBV5-6 and J is TRBJ1-2, with a weak D call TRBD1 (5 bases). Looked up from germline, CDR1 is SGHDT and CDR2 is YYEEEE. Trimming stripped 0 bases from V and 3 bases from J, with 9 bases between. The CDR3 covers 14 residues. The CDR3 loop reads CASSLVGTYYGYTF. In DNA form, the CDR3 reads TGTGCCAGCAGCTTGGTTGGGACCTACTATGGCTACACCTTC.

A single count supports this clonotype. J is TRBJ1-4 and V is TRBV5-1; D is perhaps TRBD1 (6 bases). The CDR3 runs to 15 residues. Germline-derived CDR1 and CDR2 are SGHRS and YFSETQ. Trimming took off 5 bases at V and 8 bases at J, with 19 bases between the two ends. CDR3 nucleotides: TGCGCCAGCAGACGGACGGGGGGCTGGGAAGAAAAACTGTTTTTT. Translated, it gives CASRRTGGWEEKLFF.

The V gene is TRBV5-1, the J gene TRBJ2-1, with TRBD2 matching 10 bases. This CDR3 is built from 16 residues. Germline V gene data show CDR1 as SGHRS and CDR2 as YFSETQ. J lost 7 bases, V lost 0 bases, and 7 bases had no gene match. The CDR3 DNA sequence: TGCGCCAGCAGCTTGGTGGTAGCGGGGGGCTCGAATGAGCAGTTCTTC. Translating it yields CASSLVVAGGSNEQFF.

The chain couples TRBV11-2 to TRBJ2-5; 10 positions match TRBD1. V lost 5 bases to trimming and J lost 5 bases; unmatched junction nucleotides: 8. Germline assignment: CDR1 SGHAT and CDR2 FQNNGV. CDR3 length: 15 residues. The CDR3 spells CASSTPTGGRETQYF. The CDR3 DNA follows: TGTGCCAGCAGCACCCCGACAGGGGGCAGGGAGACCCAGTACTTC.

The gene calls are TRBV29-1 and TRBJ2-3; no reliable D call. CDR1 is SQVTM, CDR2 ANQGSEA, per germline. Between the trimmed V and J ends, which lost 4 bases and 5 bases, there was a span of 16 bases. The CDR3 is 14 amino acids. This CDR3 reads CSVVARWNIDTQYF. Written as DNA, the CDR3 is TGCAGCGTTGTAGCCAGGTGGAATATAGATACGCAGTATTTT.

This clonotype is a singleton in its sample. The rearrangement links TRBV27 to TRBJ2-1, with D possibly TRBD2 on 5 matching bases. Germline lookup yields CDR1 MNHEY and CDR2 SMNVEV (reference sequence). Trimming removed 4 bases from V and 15 bases from J, with 19 bases in between. This CDR3 spans 13 amino acids. DNA for the CDR3: TGTGCCAGCAGTTACCCGGGGTCGGTGATGCCGTTCTTC. This codes for CASSYPGSVMPFF.

This clonotype was counted once. The chain has TRBV20-1 and TRBJ2-1; D ambiguous. This CDR3 comprises 15 residues. CDR1 and CDR2 from the germline V gene are DFQATT and SNEGSKA (reference sequence). V gave up 5 bases and J gave up 4 bases, with 18 bases separating them. The CDR3: CSAESTGNLYNEQFF. The CDR3 coding sequence is TGCAGTGCTGAATCGACTGGAAACCTATACAATGAGCAGTTCTTC.

Details on this clonotype: The junction and the germline gene differ at one end; a read error may be behind it. The chain uses TRBV19 and TRBJ2-1; D ambiguous. Looked up from germline, CDR1 is LNHDA and CDR2 is SQIVND (reference sequence). The CDR3 has 16 residues. CDR3: CASSLETFSSYNEQFF. CDR3 nucleotide sequence: TGTGCCAGTAGTCTAGAAACTTTTAGCTCCTACAATGAGCAGTTCTTC.

J is TRBJ2-5 and V is TRBV6-5, with D tentatively TRBD2 (6 bases). With 5 bases removed from V and 2 bases from J, the gap between germline ends came to 9 bases. The CDR3 extends over 13 amino acids. In germline, CDR1 is MNHEY, CDR2 SVGAGI. CDR3 bases: TGTGCCAGCAGTCGCCGGGAGCAAGAGACCCAGTACTTC. Translation: CASSRREQETQYF.

The chain joins TRBV14 to TRBJ2-1; 8 positions agree with TRBD2. The CDR3 is made up of 14 amino acids. Trimming cost V 9 bases and J 13 bases; bases outside gene matches: 17. Per the germline V gene, CDR1 is SGHDN and CDR2 is FVKESK. CDR3 residues: CASRLRTSRGHQFF. CDR3 sequence (DNA): TGTGCCAGTCGCCTCAGGACTAGCCGGGGCCATCAGTTCTTC.

The chain joins TRBV27 to TRBJ2-7; 9 bases are a match to TRBD2. CDR1 MNHEY and CDR2 SMNVEV come from the germline V gene (reference sequence). The J segment lost 4 bases and the V segment lost 0 bases, leaving 10 bases of the junction unmatched. The CDR3 has 17 amino acids. CDR3 sequence (DNA): TGTGCCAGCAGTTTATCGACTAGCGGATACTCTCGGTACGAGCAGTACTTC. Its protein product is CASSLSTSGYSRYEQYF.

The V gene is TRBV7-9, the J gene TRBJ2-3; 8 bases fit TRBD2. J gave up 4 bases and V 5 bases, and 11 bases lay outside the gene matches. The CDR3 consists of 16 residues. Germline CDR1 SEHNR, CDR2 FQNEAQ (reference sequence). The CDR3 DNA follows: TGTGCCAGCAGCACGCCCTTGGCGGGGGGCGCAGATACGCAGTATTTT. This translates into CASSTPLAGGADTQYF. Based on the CDR3 plus reference TRBV7-9 and TRBJ2-3, the full variable domain is DTGVSQNPRHKITKRGQNVTFRCDPISEHNRLYWYRQTLGQGPEFLTYFQNEAQLEKSRLLSDRFSAERPKGSFSTLEIQRTEQGDSAMYLCASSTPLAGGADTQYFGPGTRLTVL.

The chain uses TRBV19 and TRBJ1-5; 8 bases line up with TRBD1. CDR3 length: 16 residues. After removal of 7 bases from V and 6 bases from J, the junction contained 14 bases not matched to a gene. Per germline, CDR1 LNHDA and CDR2 SQIVND (reference sequence). This CDR3 reads CASTVVGDRGSQPQHF. DNA for the CDR3: TGTGCCAGTACCGTAGTCGGCGACAGGGGAAGTCAGCCCCAGCATTTT. The variable domain in full, with the rest retrieved from reference TRBV19 and TRBJ1-5, is DGGITQSPKYLFRKEGQNVTLSCEQNLNHDAMYWYRQDPGQGLRLIYYSQIVNDFQKGDIAEGYSVSREKKESFPLTVTSAQKNPTAFYLCASTVVGDRGSQPQHFGDGTRLSIL.

This clonotype was seen a handful of times. This chain connects TRBV12-3 or TRBV12-4 to TRBJ2-7; D might be TRBD2 (6 bases). The V gene lost 5 bases and the J gene lost 3 bases, with 8 bases spanning the gap. CDR3 length: 12 amino acids. CDR3 coding DNA: TGTGCCAGCAGTCAGACTAGCTACGAGCAGTACTTC. As protein: CASSQTSYEQYF.

J is TRBJ2-3 and V is TRBV3-1, with TRBD2 matching over 9 bases. Losses at the gene ends were 1 base for V and 4 bases for J; bases not matched to a gene: 9. This CDR3 is 17 amino acids long. Germline V gives CDR1 LGHDT, CDR2 YNNKEL (reference sequence). As DNA, the CDR3 is TGTGCCAGCAGCCAAGGAGTAGCGGGGGTGTCCTCAGATACGCAGTATTTT. It codes for CASSQGVAGVSSDTQYF.

The chain uses TRBV30 and TRBJ1-2; 8 bases are a match to TRBD1. V dropped 2 bases and J dropped 6; count of bases not matched to a gene: 5. The CDR3 extends over 13 amino acids. Germline CDR1 and CDR2: GTSNPN and SVGIG (reference sequence). CDR3 sequence: CAWSQDRADGYTF. The DNA of the CDR3 is TGTGCCTGGAGTCAGGACAGGGCCGATGGCTACACCTTC.

V gene TRBV9 combines with J gene TRBJ1-2, with TRBD1 matching over 8 bases. J gave up 4 bases and V 3 bases, and 8 bases lay outside the gene matches. Germline V CDR1 and CDR2: SGDLS, YYNGEE. The CDR3 covers 15 residues. CDR3 DNA sequence: TGTGCCAGCAGCGCGGGGACAGGCGGACTCTATGGCTACACCTTC. It is translated as CASSAGTGGLYGYTF.